This TCR beta chain comes out of a study of regulatory T cells in long-lasting Graves disease. Specified time point: newly diagnosed GD, antithyroid drugs for less than 3 months. Isolated PBMC RNA provided the starting material for the TCR library. From germline, CDR1 is MNHEY and CDR2 SMNVEV (reference sequence). Trimming took 3 bases from V and 7 from J, leaving 24 bases between them. The CDR3 spans 17 residues. Sequencing libraries for TCR beta were prepared with iRepertoire HTBI primers and Arm-PCR of CDR3 regions. MiXCR was run by TCRdb on the multiplex PCR reads, yielding one entry per CDR3 protein. The sample lists hundreds of thousands of distinct CDR3 sequences, about 15% occurring once. Study results and caveats: With 2,500 to 3,500 shared public clonotypes, persistent patients exceeded new patients, who shared about a thousand.

Comment on this clonotype: Its specificity is unknown.

The sample was also linked to a second study, of T cells in Graves' hyperthyroidism and ophthalmopathy.

The J gene is TRBJ1-2, the V gene TRBV27; D is possibly TRBD1 (5 bases). This sequence originates from a woman between 25 and 40 years old with Graves disease. This specimen was peripheral blood mononuclear cells (PBMCs), taken at new diagnosis, from a patient treated with antithyroid drugs. Here the CDR3 DNA reads TGTGCCAGCAGTTTCGGAGGTCTTTCAAGGGGCGTAGCTGGCTACACCTTC. Its translation: CASSFGGLSRGVAGYTF.